This T cell receptor beta chain was recorded in a study of Tregs in tolerant kidney transplant recipients. Study-wide background: Sorting of CD4+CD25+CD127- cells followed approximately three-day belatacept mixed lymphocyte reactions, sometimes with roughly five-day graft donor restimulation.

Comment on this clone: Its cognate antigen is unknown.

Clones were read by immunoSEQ multiplex PCR, and TCRdb kept only the in-frame ones, dropping some. This repertoire shows around 30,000 clones, 70% to 85% found once; its top ten account for around 2.4%. In germline, CDR1 is MNHEY, CDR2 SVGAGI. The CDR3 spans 12 residues. V dropped 6 bases and J dropped 1 base, with 6 bases sitting between them. Points from the study as a whole: The most relevant donor-specific Treg TCRbeta repertoire apparently came from expansion with activated donor B cells. Biological reproducibility was not directly addressed in this study.

The sequenced sample consisted of Tregs from blood cultured with allogeneic cells. This TCR came from a human donor in good health. The V and J genes are TRBV6-5 and TRBJ1-1; D remains unclear. The CDR3 nucleotides read TGTGCCAGCAGGAAATCGAACACTGAAGCTTTCTTT. Its translation is CASRKSNTEAFF.